Each of the 25 T cell receptor beta chains below was sequenced from the same sample in a study of cytomegalovirus exposure and HLA in healthy donors. It was with 60 Vbeta and 13 Jbeta primers that the PCR ran. TCRdb's table, derived via immunoSEQ multiplex PCR, lists solely in-frame clones and lacks some. The sample shows 200,000 or so clones, roughly 80% of them seen only once. Specimen: PBMCs. The receptors were sampled from a woman aged 50 to 60 in good health and CMV-seropositive.

This chain uses TRBV7-6 with TRBJ2-2, with 8 bases matching TRBD1. CDR3 length: 14 amino acids. Germline V CDR1 and CDR2: SGHVS, FNYEAQ. V gave up 5 bases and J gave up 7 bases; unmatched junction bases: 6. The DNA for the CDR3 is TGTGCCAGCAGCGCAGGACAGGGAGTCGGGGAGCTGTTTTTT. Its translation is CASSAGQGVGELFF. Full variable domain (outside the CDR3, taken from reference TRBV7-6 and TRBJ2-2): GAGVSQSPRYKVTKRGQDVALRCDPISGHVSLYWYRQALGQGPEFLTYFNYEAQQDKSGLPNDRFSAERPEGSISTLTIQRTEQRDSAMYRCASSAGQGVGELFFGEGSRLTVL.

This chain joins TRBV6-6 and TRBJ1-1; D may be TRBD1 (6 bases). V was trimmed by 5 bases and J by 1 base, leaving 8 bases between them. The CDR3 covers 13 residues. CDR1 and CDR2 from the germline V gene are MNHNY and SVGAGI (reference sequence). The CDR3 protein is CASSGQTNTEAFF. CDR3 nucleotides: TGTGCCAGCAGTGGACAGACGAACACTGAAGCTTTCTTT.

The genes are TRBV6-5 and TRBJ2-7; D might be TRBD2 (5 bases). Trimming took off 5 bases at V and 0 bases at J, with 11 bases between the two ends. Germline V gene sequence: CDR1 MNHEY, CDR2 SVGAGI. CDR3 size: 14 residues. In DNA, the CDR3 is TGTGCCAGCAGTAGAGGACGGGACTCCTACGAGCAGTACTTC. As protein: CASSRGRDSYEQYF.

CDR3 nucleotides: TGTGCCAGCAGCTTAAGGGCAGGGGACGAAAAACTGTTTTTT. This encodes CASSLRAGDEKLFF. This sequence joins TRBV7-9 and TRBJ1-4, with D possibly TRBD1 on 6 matching bases. This CDR3 contains 14 residues. Trimming removed 2 bases at V and 8 bases at J, with 12 bases between. Germline CDR1 and CDR2: SEHNR and FQNEAQ (reference sequence). Complete variable domain (other parts from reference TRBV7-9 and TRBJ1-4): DTGVSQNPRHKITKRGQNVTFRCDPISEHNRLYWYRQTLGQGPEFLTYFQNEAQLEKSRLLSDRFSAERPKGSFSTLEIQRTEQGDSAMYLCASSLRAGDEKLFFGSGTQLSVL.

This clone appeared a single time. J is TRBJ1-6 and V is TRBV5-4; weak D call: TRBD1 (6 bases). The CDR3 contains 15 residues. V dropped 4 bases and J dropped 5 bases, with 13 bases sitting between them. From germline, CDR1 is SGHNT and CDR2 YYREEE (reference sequence). The CDR3 DNA follows: TGTGCCAGCAGCCGTTCGACAGGCAATAATTCACCCCTCCACTTT. Its translation: CASSRSTGNNSPLHF.

This chain links TRBV28 with TRBJ2-7; 9 bases are a match to TRBD1. V lost 5 bases to trimming and J lost 4 bases; unmatched junction nucleotides: 6. This CDR3 has 14 amino acids. Germline lookup yields CDR1 MDHEN and CDR2 SYDVKM. The CDR3 DNA follows: TGTGCCAGCAGTCCGGACGGACAGGGGTACGAGCAGTACTTC. It encodes CASSPDGQGYEQYF.

The chain uses TRBV5-5 and TRBJ1-5; D uncertain. CDR1 is SGHKS, CDR2 YYEKEE, per germline (reference sequence). This CDR3 region has 15 residues. Trimming cost V 4 bases and J 7 bases, with 18 bases left between them. CDR3 in DNA: TGTGCCAGCAGCCCCGCTACAGTGATAGAGCAGCCCCAGCATTTT. This gives the protein CASSPATVIEQPQHF.

This rearrangement joins TRBV18 to TRBJ1-2; D gene uncertain. The CDR3 runs 15 residues. V lost 6 bases and J lost 2, with 16 bases in between. Germline V gene data show CDR1 as KGHSH and CDR2 as LQKENI. The CDR3 region is CASSPELIRNYGYTF. DNA for the CDR3: TGTGCCAGCTCTCCCGAACTAATCCGGAACTATGGCTACACCTTC.

The chain uses TRBV11-2 and TRBJ2-2; D is unclear. In germline, CDR1 is SGHAT, CDR2 FQNNGV. The CDR3 totals 11 residues. Trimming cost V 7 bases and J 6 bases, with 6 bases left between them. The CDR3 loop is CASTPSGELFF. The CDR3 DNA reads TGTGCCAGCACCCCGTCCGGGGAGCTGTTTTTT. The full variable domain, completed using reference TRBV11-2 and TRBJ2-2, is EAGVAQSPRYKIIEKRQSVAFWCNPISGHATLYWYQQILGQGPKLLIQFQNNGVVDDSQLPKDRFSAERLKGVDSTLKIQPAKLEDSAVYLCASTPSGELFFGEGSRLTVL.

The V and J genes are TRBV7-2 and TRBJ2-5; D remains ambiguous. The CDR3 is 12 residues long. Trimming removed 1 base from V and 5 bases from J, with 5 bases in between. Germline loops: CDR1 SGHTA, CDR2 FQGNSA. The CDR3 loop is CASSLVSETQYF. The CDR3 bases are TGTGCCAGCAGCTTAGTGAGTGAGACCCAGTACTTC.

The chain is built from TRBV7-2 and TRBJ1-2, with 7 bases lining up with TRBD1. Germline CDR1 reads SGHTA; CDR2 reads FQGNSA. This CDR3 has 14 amino acids. J lost 4 bases, V lost 5 bases, and 7 bases had no gene match. Written as DNA, the CDR3 is TGTGCCAGCAGCGCAAGAGGGACAGCCTATGGCTACACCTTC. This gives the protein CASSARGTAYGYTF. Full variable domain (remainder filled in from reference TRBV7-2 and TRBJ1-2): GAGVSQSPSNKVTEKGKDVELRCDPISGHTALYWYRQSLGQGLEFLIYFQGNSAPDKSGLPSDRFSAERTGGSVSTLTIQRTQQEDSAVYLCASSARGTAYGYTFGSGTRLTVV.

The rearrangement joins TRBV7-2 to TRBJ2-1; D is uncertain. Deletions cut 7 bases from V and 0 bases from J, with 19 bases between. The CDR3 covers 17 residues. From germline, CDR1 is SGHTA and CDR2 FQGNSA. The CDR3 here is CASTPGGSLSSYNEQFF. The CDR3 nucleotides are TGTGCCAGCACCCCAGGTGGGTCCCTCAGCTCCTACAATGAGCAGTTCTTC.

This chain connects TRBV28 to TRBJ2-7, with a possible D match to TRBD2 (6 bases). The V gene lost 6 bases and the J gene lost 3 bases, with 15 bases spanning the gap. The germline V gene encodes CDR1 MDHEN and CDR2 SYDVKM. The CDR3 runs 14 residues. CDR3 in amino acids: CASRFPGLNYEQYF. CDR3 nucleotide sequence: TGTGCCAGCAGGTTCCCGGGACTGAACTACGAGCAGTACTTC.

The V call is TRBV18, the J call TRBJ1-2; D not certain. This CDR3 is 12 amino acids long. Trimming left V 2 bases short and J 6 bases short, with 7 bases between. Germline assignment: CDR1 KGHSH and CDR2 LQKENI. Here the CDR3 reads CASSPDQNGYTF. CDR3 DNA: TGTGCCAGCTCACCAGATCAGAATGGCTACACCTTC.

The chain joins TRBV28 to TRBJ1-2, with 7 bases fitting TRBD1. The CDR3 consists of 12 residues. The V segment lost 3 bases and the J segment 13 bases; nucleotides outside the gene matches: 8. CDR1 and CDR2 (germline): MDHEN, SYDVKM. In DNA, the CDR3 is TGTGCCAGCAGTTTGGACAGGCTTCCTTTCACCTTC. It codes for CASSLDRLPFTF.

The chain links TRBV6-5 to TRBJ2-2; TRBD1 agrees at 8 bases. The CDR3 is 15 amino acids. Germline CDR1 and CDR2: MNHEY and SVGAGI. The V gene end was trimmed by 6 bases and the J gene end by 1 base; junction bases not matched to a gene: 4. CDR3 nucleotide sequence: TGTGCCAGCAGCCGTGGGACAGGGAACACCGGGGAGCTGTTTTTT. Translating it yields CASSRGTGNTGELFF.

This sequence joins TRBV7-2 and TRBJ2-7; 9 bases map to TRBD2. V dropped 1 base and J dropped 2; count of bases not matched to a gene: 6. CDR1 is SGHTA, CDR2 FQGNSA, per germline. This CDR3 is 16 amino acids long. Here the CDR3 reads CASSLDAGGTPYEQYF. CDR3 sequence (DNA): TGTGCCAGCAGCTTAGATGCGGGGGGGACCCCCTACGAGCAGTACTTC. The full variable domain, rest sourced from reference TRBV7-2 and TRBJ2-7, is GAGVSQSPSNKVTEKGKDVELRCDPISGHTALYWYRQSLGQGLEFLIYFQGNSAPDKSGLPSDRFSAERTGGSVSTLTIQRTQQEDSAVYLCASSLDAGGTPYEQYFGPGTRLTVT.

The chain carries TRBV6-6 and TRBJ2-7; 10 bases fit TRBD1. The CDR3 length is 15 residues. V was clipped by 5 bases and J by 2 bases; unmatched bases: 6. CDR1 is MNHNY, CDR2 SVGAGI, per germline (reference sequence). The CDR3 bases are TGTGCCAGCAGTCACAGGACAGGGGGGGCCTACGAGCAGTACTTC. It is translated as CASSHRTGGAYEQYF.

The rearrangement joins TRBV7-9 to TRBJ2-7, with TRBD1 identical over 8 bases. Germline assignment: CDR1 SEHNR and CDR2 FQNEAQ (reference sequence). The CDR3 has 17 amino acids. V lost 1 base and J lost 2; bases outside the gene matches: 10. This chain's CDR3 is CASSLVSTGGLTYEQYF. The CDR3, as DNA: TGTGCCAGCAGCTTAGTAAGCACAGGGGGTTTGACCTACGAGCAGTACTTC. Full variable domain (missing parts from reference TRBV7-9 and TRBJ2-7): DTGVSQNPRHKITKRGQNVTFRCDPISEHNRLYWYRQTLGQGPEFLTYFQNEAQLEKSRLLSDRFSAERPKGSFSTLEIQRTEQGDSAMYLCASSLVSTGGLTYEQYFGPGTRLTVT.

V is TRBV15 and J is TRBJ2-1, with D possibly TRBD2 on 6 matching bases. Germline CDR1 and CDR2: LNHNV and YYDKDF (reference sequence). Trimming shortened V by 3 bases and J by 0 bases, and 6 bases separated the two germline ends. The CDR3 consists of 14 residues. CDR3 sequence: CATSSGSSYNEQFF. In DNA, the CDR3 is TGTGCCACCAGCAGCGGGAGCTCCTACAATGAGCAGTTCTTC.

The chain couples TRBV2 to TRBJ2-1; 10 bases map to TRBD2. The CDR3 covers 15 residues. CDR1 and CDR2 (germline): SNHLY, FYNNEI. Unmatched junction bases numbered 8, after V lost 4 bases and J lost 8 bases. The CDR3: CASSGASGRGDEQFF. As DNA, the CDR3 is TGTGCCAGCAGTGGGGCTAGCGGGAGAGGCGATGAGCAGTTCTTC.

This clone has only a few counts. This chain links TRBV9 with TRBJ2-6, with TRBD2 identical over 7 bases. The CDR3 loop spans 19 amino acids. Trimming cost V 4 bases and J 0 bases; bases outside gene matches: 13. Germline CDR1 is SGDLS and CDR2 is YYNGEE. CDR3 nucleotides: TGTGCCAGCAGCCCCCGGGAGGCCCAATTACTCTCTGGGGCCAACGTCCTGACTTTC. Residues: CASSPREAQLLSGANVLTF.

The V and J genes are TRBV6-5 and TRBJ1-2; possible D gene TRBD1, 6 bases. The CDR3 loop spans 15 amino acids. Looked up from germline, CDR1 is MNHEY and CDR2 is SVGAGI. Trimming cost V 7 bases and J 3 bases, with 18 bases left between them. The CDR3 bases are TGTGCCAGCACCCGGAGCCCGGACAGACACTATGGCTACACCTTC. This codes for CASTRSPDRHYGYTF.

Only a few counts were recorded for this clone. The chain carries TRBV11-2 and TRBJ1-2, with D unclear. The CDR3 has 15 residues. CDR1 is SGHAT, CDR2 FQNNGV, per germline. Deletions cut 1 base from V and 2 bases from J, with 11 bases between. The CDR3 loop is CASSLGEGPNYGYTF. The CDR3 region has the DNA TGTGCCAGCAGCTTAGGAGAGGGTCCCAACTATGGCTACACCTTC.

The chain employs TRBV14 and TRBJ2-7; 11 bases are a match to TRBD1. V dropped 6 bases and J dropped 2; count of bases not matched to a gene: 9. Germline assignment: CDR1 SGHDN and CDR2 FVKESK. CDR3 size: 16 residues. In DNA form, the CDR3 reads TGTGCCAGCAGAAACTCGGGACAGGGGGTTACCTACGAGCAGTACTTC. It codes for CASRNSGQGVTYEQYF. Using reference TRBV14 and TRBJ2-7 for the parts outside the CDR3, the full variable domain is EAGVTQFPSHSVIEKGQTVTLRCDPISGHDNLYWYRRVMGKEIKFLLHFVKESKQDESGMPNNRFLAERTGGTYSTLKVQPAELEDSGVYFCASRNSGQGVTYEQYFGPGTRLTVT.